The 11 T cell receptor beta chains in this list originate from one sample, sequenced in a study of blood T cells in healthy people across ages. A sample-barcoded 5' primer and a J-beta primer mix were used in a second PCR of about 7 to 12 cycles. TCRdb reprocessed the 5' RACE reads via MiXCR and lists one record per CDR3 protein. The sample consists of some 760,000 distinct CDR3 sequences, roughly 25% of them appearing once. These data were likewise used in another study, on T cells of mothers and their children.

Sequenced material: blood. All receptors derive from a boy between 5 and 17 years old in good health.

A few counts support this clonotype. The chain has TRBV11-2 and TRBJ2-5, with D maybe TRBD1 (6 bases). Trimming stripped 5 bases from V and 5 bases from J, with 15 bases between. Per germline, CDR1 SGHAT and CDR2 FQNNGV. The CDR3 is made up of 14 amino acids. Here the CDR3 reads CASSLQYRDETQYF. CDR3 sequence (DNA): TGTGCCAGCAGCCTCCAATACAGGGACGAGACCCAGTACTTC.

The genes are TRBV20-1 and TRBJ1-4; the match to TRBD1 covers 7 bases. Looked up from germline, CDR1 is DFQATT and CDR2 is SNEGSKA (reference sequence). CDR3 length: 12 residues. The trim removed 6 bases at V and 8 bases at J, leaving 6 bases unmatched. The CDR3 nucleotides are TGCAGTGCCGGGGACAGAGGAGAAAAACTGTTTTTT. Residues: CSAGDRGEKLFF.

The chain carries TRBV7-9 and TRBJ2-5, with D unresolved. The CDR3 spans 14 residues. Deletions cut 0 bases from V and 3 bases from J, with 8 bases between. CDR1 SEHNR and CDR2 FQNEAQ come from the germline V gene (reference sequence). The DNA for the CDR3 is TGTGCCAGCAGCTTAGCGGAGCTCAAAGAGACCCAGTACTTC. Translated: CASSLAELKETQYF.

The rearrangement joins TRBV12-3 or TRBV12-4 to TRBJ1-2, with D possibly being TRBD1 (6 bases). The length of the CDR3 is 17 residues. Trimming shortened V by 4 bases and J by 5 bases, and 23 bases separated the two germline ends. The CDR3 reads CASSSGPDTGIGYGYTF. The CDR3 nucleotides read TGTGCCAGCAGTTCAGGTCCGGACACAGGGATTGGATATGGCTACACCTTC.

The CDR3 spells CSARETSATYNEQFF. The CDR3 DNA reads as TGCAGTGCTAGAGAGACTAGCGCGACCTACAATGAGCAGTTCTTC. The chain couples TRBV20-1 to TRBJ2-5, with TRBD2 matching 8 bases. The J call could be wrong; TRBJ2-1 is a better fit for the DNA end. The germline V gene encodes CDR1 DFQATT and CDR2 SNEGSKA (reference sequence). The length of the CDR3 is 15 residues.

CDR3 bases: TGTGCCAGCAGCTTAGTCATTTCCACAGATACGCAGTATTTT. This encodes CASSLVISTDTQYF. The V call is TRBV7-2, the J call TRBJ2-3; unclear D gene. V was cut by 1 base and J by 2 bases, with 7 bases left in between. Per germline, CDR1 SGHTA and CDR2 FQGNSA. CDR3 length: 14 amino acids.

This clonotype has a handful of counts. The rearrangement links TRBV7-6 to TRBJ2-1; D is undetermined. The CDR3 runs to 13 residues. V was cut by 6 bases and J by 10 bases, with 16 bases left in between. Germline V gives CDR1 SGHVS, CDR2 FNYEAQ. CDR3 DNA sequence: TGTGCCAGCAGTTCAACTCCTAGTGCCGAGCAGTTCTTC. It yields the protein CASSSTPSAEQFF.

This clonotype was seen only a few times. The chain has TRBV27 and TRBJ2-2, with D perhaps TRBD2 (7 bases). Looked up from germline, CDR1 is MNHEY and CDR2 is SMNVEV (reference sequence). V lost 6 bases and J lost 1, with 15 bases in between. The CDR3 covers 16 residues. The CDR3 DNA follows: TGTGCCAGCAGAGCGGGGCTACAGGGGAACACCGGGGAGCTGTTTTTT. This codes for CASRAGLQGNTGELFF.

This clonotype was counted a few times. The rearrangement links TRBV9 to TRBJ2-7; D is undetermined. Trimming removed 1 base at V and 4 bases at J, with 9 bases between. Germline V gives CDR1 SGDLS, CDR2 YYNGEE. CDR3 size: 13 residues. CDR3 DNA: TGTGCCAGCAGCGTATCTAGTGGGTACGAGCAGTACTTC. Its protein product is CASSVSSGYEQYF.

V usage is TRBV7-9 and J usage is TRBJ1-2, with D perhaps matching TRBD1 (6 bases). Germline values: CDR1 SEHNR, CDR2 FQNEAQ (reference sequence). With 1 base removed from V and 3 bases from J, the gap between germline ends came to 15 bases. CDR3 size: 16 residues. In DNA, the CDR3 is TGTGCCAGCAGCTTAGGAGGGGGGGGAGAAGACTATGGCTACACCTTC. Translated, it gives CASSLGGGGEDYGYTF.

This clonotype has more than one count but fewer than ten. CDR3 sequence reads: CASSGSGTPSYEQYF. The CDR3, as DNA: TGTGCCAGCAGTGGCAGCGGGACACCCTCCTACGAGCAGTACTTC. This chain connects TRBV2 to TRBJ2-5; D might be TRBD2 (7 bases). The end of the DNA aligns better with TRBJ2-7, so the J call may be wrong. The V gene's germline CDR1 is SNHLY and CDR2 FYNNEI. CDR3 length: 15 amino acids.